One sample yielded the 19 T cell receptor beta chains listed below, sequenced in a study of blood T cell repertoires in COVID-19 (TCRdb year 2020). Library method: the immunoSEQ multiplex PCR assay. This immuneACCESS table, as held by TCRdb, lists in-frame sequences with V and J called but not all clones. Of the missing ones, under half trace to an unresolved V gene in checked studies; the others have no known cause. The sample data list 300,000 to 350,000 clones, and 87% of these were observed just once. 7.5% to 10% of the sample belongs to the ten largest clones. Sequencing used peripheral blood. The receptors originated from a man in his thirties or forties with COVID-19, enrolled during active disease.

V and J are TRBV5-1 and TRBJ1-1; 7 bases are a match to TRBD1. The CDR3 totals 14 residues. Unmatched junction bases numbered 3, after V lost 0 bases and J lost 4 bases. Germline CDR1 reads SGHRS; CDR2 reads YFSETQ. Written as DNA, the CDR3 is TGCGCCAGCAGCTTGGTGTCAGGGGGCACTGAAGCTTTCTTT. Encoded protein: CASSLVSGGTEAFF. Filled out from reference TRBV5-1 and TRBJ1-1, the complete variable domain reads KAGVTQTPRYLIKTRGQQVTLSCSPISGHRSVSWYQQTPGQGLQFLFEYFSETQRNKGNFPGRFSGRQFSNSRSEMNVSTLELGDSALYLCASSLVSGGTEAFFGQGTRLTVV.

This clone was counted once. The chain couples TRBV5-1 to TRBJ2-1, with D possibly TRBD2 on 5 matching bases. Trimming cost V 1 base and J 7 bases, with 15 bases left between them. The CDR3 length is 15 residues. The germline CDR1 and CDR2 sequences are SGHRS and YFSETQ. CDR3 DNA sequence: TGCGCCAGCAGCTTGATAACTAGTGGCGGTAATGAGCAGTTCTTC. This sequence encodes CASSLITSGGNEQFF.

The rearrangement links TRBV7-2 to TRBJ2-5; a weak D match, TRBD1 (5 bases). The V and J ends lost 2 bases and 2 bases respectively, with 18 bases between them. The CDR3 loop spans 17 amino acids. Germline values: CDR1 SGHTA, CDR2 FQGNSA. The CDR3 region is CASSLMIFGRAQETQYF. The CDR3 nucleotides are TGTGCCAGCAGCTTAATGATCTTCGGCAGGGCACAAGAGACCCAGTACTTC.

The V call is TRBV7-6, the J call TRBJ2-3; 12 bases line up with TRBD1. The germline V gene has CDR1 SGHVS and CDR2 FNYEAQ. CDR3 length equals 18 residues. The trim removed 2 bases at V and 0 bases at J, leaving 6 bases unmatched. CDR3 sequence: CASSLHGTGGESTDTQYF. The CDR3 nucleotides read TGTGCCAGCAGCTTACATGGGACAGGGGGCGAGAGCACAGATACGCAGTATTTT.

The chain's CDR3 is CASSVGLAGENEQFF. The CDR3 DNA follows: TGTGCCAGCAGCGTAGGGCTAGCGGGAGAGAATGAGCAGTTCTTC. The chain uses TRBV9 and TRBJ2-1; TRBD2 matches at 10 bases. Germline V gene data show CDR1 as SGDLS and CDR2 as YYNGEE. The V and J ends lost 0 bases and 7 bases, in that order; junction bases with no gene match: 4. The CDR3 covers 15 residues. The full variable domain, rest sourced from reference TRBV9 and TRBJ2-1, is DSGVTQTPKHLITATGQRVTLRCSPRSGDLSVYWYQQSLDQGLQFLIQYYNGEERAKGNILERFSAQQFPDLHSELNLSSLELGDSALYFCASSVGLAGENEQFFGPGTRLTVL.

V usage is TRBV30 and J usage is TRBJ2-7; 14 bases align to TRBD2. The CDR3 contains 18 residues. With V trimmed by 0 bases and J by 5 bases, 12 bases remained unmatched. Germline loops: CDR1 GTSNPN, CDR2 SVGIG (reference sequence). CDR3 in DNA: TGTGCCTGGAGTGTCAAGACTAGCGGGAGGGCCAGGATGGACGAGCAGTACTTC. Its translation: CAWSVKTSGRARMDEQYF.

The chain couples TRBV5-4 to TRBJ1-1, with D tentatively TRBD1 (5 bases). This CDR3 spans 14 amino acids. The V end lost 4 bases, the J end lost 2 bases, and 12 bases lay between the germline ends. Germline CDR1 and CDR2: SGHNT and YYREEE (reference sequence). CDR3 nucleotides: TGTGCCAGCAGCGGCGGCGGGGCCAACACTGAAGCTTTCTTT. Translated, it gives CASSGGGANTEAFF.

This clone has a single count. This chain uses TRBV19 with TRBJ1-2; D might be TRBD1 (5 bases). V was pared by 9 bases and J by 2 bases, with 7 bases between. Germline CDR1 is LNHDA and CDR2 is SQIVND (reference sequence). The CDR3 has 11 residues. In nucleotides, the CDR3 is TGTGCCAGCGGGGGAAACTATGGCTACACCTTC. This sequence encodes CASGGNYGYTF.

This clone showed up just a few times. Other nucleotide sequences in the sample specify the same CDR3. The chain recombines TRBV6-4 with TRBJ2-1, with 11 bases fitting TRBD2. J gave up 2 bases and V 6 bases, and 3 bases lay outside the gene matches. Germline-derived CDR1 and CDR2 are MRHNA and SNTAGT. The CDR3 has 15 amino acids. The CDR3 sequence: CASSILAGAYNEQFF. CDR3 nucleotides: TGTGCCAGCAGCATACTAGCGGGAGCCTACAATGAGCAGTTCTTC.

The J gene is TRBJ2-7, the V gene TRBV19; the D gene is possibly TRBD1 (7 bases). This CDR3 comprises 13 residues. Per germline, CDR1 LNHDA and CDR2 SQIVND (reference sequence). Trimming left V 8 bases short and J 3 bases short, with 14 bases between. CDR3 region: CASAGQSRYEQYF. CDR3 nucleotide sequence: TGTGCCAGTGCGGGACAGTCGCGCTACGAGCAGTACTTC.

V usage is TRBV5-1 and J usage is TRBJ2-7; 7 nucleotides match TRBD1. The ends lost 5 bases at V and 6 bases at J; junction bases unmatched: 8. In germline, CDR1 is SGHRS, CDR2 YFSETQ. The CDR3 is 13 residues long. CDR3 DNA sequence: TGCGCCAGCAGACCACCGACAGGGCTCGAGCAGTACTTC. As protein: CASRPPTGLEQYF. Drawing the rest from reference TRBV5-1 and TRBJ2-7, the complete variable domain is KAGVTQTPRYLIKTRGQQVTLSCSPISGHRSVSWYQQTPGQGLQFLFEYFSETQRNKGNFPGRFSGRQFSNSRSEMNVSTLELGDSALYLCASRPPTGLEQYFGPGTRLTVT.

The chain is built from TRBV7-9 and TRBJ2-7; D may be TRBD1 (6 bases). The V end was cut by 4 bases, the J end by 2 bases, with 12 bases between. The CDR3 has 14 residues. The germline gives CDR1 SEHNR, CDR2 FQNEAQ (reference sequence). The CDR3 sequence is CASSSHRAPYEQYF. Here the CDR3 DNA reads TGTGCCAGCAGCTCACACAGGGCTCCCTACGAGCAGTACTTC. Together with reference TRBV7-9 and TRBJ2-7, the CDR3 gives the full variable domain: DTGVSQNPRHKITKRGQNVTFRCDPISEHNRLYWYRQTLGQGPEFLTYFQNEAQLEKSRLLSDRFSAERPKGSFSTLEIQRTEQGDSAMYLCASSSHRAPYEQYFGPGTRLTVT.

CDR3 sequence reads: CASSSTPTRRWEKLFF. The CDR3 DNA reads as TGTGCCAGCAGCTCAACCCCCACCAGGAGGTGGGAAAAACTGTTTTTT. This chain joins TRBV5-5 and TRBJ1-4; D is uncertain. V dropped 3 bases and J dropped 8 bases, with 20 bases sitting between them. The CDR3 is 16 amino acids. Looked up from germline, CDR1 is SGHKS and CDR2 is YYEKEE (reference sequence).

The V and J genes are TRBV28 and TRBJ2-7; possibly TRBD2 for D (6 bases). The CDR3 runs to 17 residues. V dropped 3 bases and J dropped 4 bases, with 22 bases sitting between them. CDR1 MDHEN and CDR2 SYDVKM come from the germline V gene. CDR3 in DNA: TGTGCCAGCAGTTTTGGTCGGGACTCCACGACGGGTTACGAGCAGTACTTC. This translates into CASSFGRDSTTGYEQYF.

The CDR3 reads CAAALGTSSYEQYF. The CDR3 DNA reads TGTGCTGCAGCCCTGGGCACCTCCTCCTACGAGCAGTACTTC. V gene TRBV10-3 combines with J gene TRBJ2-7; no firm D call. The CDR3 is 14 amino acids. Germline CDR1 and CDR2: ENHRY and SYGVKD.

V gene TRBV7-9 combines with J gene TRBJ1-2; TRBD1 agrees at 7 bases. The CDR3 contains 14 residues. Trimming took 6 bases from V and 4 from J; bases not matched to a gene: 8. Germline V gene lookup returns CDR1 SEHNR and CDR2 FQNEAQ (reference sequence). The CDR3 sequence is CASRPQGEFYGYTF. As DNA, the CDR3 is TGTGCCAGCAGGCCCCAGGGGGAATTCTATGGCTACACCTTC.

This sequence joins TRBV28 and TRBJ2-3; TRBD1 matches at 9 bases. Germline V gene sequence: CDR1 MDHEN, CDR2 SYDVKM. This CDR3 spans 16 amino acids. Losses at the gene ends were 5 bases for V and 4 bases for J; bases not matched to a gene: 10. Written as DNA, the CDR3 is TGTGCCAGCAGTACCCCGGGACAGGGAGCAGCAGATACGCAGTATTTT. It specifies CASSTPGQGAADTQYF.

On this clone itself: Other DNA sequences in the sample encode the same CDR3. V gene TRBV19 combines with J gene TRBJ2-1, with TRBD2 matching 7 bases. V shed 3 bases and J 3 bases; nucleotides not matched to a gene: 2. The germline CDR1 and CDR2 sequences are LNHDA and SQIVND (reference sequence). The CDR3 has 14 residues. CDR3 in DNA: TGTGCCAGTAGTATTGGGGGGGGCTACAATGAGCAGTTCTTC. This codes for CASSIGGGYNEQFF.

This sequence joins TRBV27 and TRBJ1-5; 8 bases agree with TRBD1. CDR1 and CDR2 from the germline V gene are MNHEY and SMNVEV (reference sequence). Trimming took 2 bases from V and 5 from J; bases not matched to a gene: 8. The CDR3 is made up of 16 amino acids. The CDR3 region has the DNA TGTGCCAGCAGTTTACAGGGGGCGAAGGTGGATCAGCCCCAGCATTTT. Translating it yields CASSLQGAKVDQPQHF.